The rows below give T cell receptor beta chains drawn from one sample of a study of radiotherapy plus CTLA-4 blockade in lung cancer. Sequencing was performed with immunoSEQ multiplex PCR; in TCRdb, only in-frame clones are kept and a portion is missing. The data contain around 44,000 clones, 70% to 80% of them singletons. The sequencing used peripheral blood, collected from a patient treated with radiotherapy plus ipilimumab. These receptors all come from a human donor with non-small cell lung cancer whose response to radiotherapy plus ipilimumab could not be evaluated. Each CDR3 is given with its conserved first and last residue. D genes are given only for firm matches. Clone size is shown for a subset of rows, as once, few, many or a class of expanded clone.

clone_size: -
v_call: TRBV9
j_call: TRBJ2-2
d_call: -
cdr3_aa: CASASPSVDTGELFF
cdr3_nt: TGTGCCAGCGCTTCACCGTCAGTGGACACCGGGGAGCTGTTTTTT

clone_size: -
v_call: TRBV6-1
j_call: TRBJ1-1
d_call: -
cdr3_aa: CASTTRGRNTEAFF
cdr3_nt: TGTGCCAGCACTACACGGGGAAGGAACACTGAAGCTTTCTTT

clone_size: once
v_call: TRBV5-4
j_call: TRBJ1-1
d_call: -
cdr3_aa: CASSFAGARAEAFF
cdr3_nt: TGTGCCAGCAGTTTCGCAGGGGCCCGGGCTGAAGCTTTCTTT

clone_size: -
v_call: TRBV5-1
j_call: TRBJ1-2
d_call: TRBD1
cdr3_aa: CASSLGGGDRGRSGYTF
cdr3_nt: TGCGCCAGCAGCTTGGGGGGGGGCGACAGGGGAAGAAGTGGCTACACCTTC

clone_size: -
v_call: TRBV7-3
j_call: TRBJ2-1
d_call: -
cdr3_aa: CATARGRPRDEQFF
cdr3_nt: TGTGCCACCGCCAGGGGGAGGCCGCGGGATGAGCAGTTCTTC

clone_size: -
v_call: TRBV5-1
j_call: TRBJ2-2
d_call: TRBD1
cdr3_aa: CASSLGDRNTGELFF
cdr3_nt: TGCGCCAGCAGCTTGGGGGACAGAAACACCGGGGAGCTGTTTTTT

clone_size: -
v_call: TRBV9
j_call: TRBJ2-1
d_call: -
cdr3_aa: CASSVDVSSERSNEQFF
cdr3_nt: TGTGCCAGCAGCGTAGACGTCTCTAGCGAGAGGTCCAATGAGCAGTTCTTC

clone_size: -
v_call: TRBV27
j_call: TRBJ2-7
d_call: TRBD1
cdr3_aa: CASSASQGASYEQYF
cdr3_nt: TGTGCCAGCTCCGCGTCACAGGGGGCGAGCTACGAGCAGTACTTC

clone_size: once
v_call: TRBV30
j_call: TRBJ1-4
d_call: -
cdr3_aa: CAWSAGRGVEKLFF
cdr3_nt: TGTGCCTGGAGCGCTGGCAGGGGTGTTGAAAAACTGTTTTTT

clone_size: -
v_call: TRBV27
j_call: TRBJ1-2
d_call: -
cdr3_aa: CASSLYPTVFYGYTF
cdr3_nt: TGTGCCAGCAGTTTATACCCGACAGTCTTCTATGGCTACACCTTC

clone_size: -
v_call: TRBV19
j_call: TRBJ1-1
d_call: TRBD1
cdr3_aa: CAATDRLNTEAFF
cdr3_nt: TGTGCCGCTACGGACAGGCTGAACACTGAAGCTTTCTTT

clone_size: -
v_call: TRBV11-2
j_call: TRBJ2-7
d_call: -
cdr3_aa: CASSKRPHPGDLYEQYF
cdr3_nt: TGTGCCAGCAGCAAGAGGCCCCACCCCGGTGACCTCTACGAGCAGTACTTC

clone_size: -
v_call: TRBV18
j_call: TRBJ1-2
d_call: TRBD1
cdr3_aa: CASSPPSNTYRGSYTF
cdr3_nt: TGTGCCAGCTCACCACCGTCCAACACCTACAGGGGGAGCTACACCTTC

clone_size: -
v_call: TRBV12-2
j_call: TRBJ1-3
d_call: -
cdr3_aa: CASILTTGNTIYF
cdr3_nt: TGTGCAAGTATTCTAACCACTGGAAACACCATATATTTT

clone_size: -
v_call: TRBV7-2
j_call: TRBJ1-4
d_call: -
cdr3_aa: CASRGGPRGGEKLFF
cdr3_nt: TGTGCCAGCAGGGGGGGACCGAGGGGCGGTGAAAAACTGTTTTTT

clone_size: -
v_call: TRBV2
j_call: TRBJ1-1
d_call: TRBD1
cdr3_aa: CASSARATRGDTEAFF
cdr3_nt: TGTGCCAGCAGTGCTAGGGCAACCAGGGGGGACACTGAAGCTTTCTTT

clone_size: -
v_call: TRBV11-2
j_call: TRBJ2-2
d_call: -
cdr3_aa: CASSLVNTGELFF
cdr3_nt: TGTGCCAGCAGCTTAGTAAACACCGGGGAGCTGTTTTTT

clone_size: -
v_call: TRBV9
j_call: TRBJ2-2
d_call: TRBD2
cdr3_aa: CASSVLHAGVAAGELFF
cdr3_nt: TGTGCCAGCAGCGTATTACACGCGGGAGTCGCAGCCGGGGAGCTGTTTTTT

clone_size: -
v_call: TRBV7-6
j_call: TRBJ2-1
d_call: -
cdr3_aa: CASSPDWSSYNEQFF
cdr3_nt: TGTGCCAGCAGTCCTGACTGGAGCTCCTACAATGAGCAGTTCTTC

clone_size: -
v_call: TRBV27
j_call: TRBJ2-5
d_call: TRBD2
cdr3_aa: CASSLSVAGGQETQYF
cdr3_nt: TGTGCCAGCAGTTTATCCGTAGCGGGGGGGCAAGAGACCCAGTACTTC

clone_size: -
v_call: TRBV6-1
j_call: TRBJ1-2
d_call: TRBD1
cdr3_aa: CASGGETGLYGYTF
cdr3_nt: TGTGCCAGCGGAGGGGAGACAGGGCTTTATGGCTACACCTTC

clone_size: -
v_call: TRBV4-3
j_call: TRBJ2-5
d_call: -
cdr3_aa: CASSQEGGGYQETQYF
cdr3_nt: TGCGCCAGCAGCCAAGAGGGGGGGGGCTACCAAGAGACCCAGTACTTC

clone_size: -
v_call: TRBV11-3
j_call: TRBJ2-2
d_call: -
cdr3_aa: CASSFRAGELFF
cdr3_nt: TGTGCCAGCAGCTTCAGGGCCGGGGAGCTGTTTTTT

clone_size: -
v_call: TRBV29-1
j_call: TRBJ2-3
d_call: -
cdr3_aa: CSVEDLARFYTDTQYF
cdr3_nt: TGCAGCGTTGAAGATCTGGCTCGATTTTACACAGATACGCAGTATTTT

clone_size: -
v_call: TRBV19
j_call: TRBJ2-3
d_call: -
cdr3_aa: CASKRRDPGDTQYF
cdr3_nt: TGTGCCAGTAAGCGGAGGGACCCTGGAGATACGCAGTATTTT

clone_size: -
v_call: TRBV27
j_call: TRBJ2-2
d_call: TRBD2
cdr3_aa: CASSLWTGGNTGELFF
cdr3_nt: TGTGCCAGCAGTTTATGGACGGGGGGGAACACCGGGGAGCTGTTTTTT

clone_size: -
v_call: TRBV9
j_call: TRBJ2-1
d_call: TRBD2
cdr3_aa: CASRPGLAGHQQFF
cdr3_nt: TGTGCCAGCAGACCGGGACTAGCGGGACATCAGCAGTTCTTC

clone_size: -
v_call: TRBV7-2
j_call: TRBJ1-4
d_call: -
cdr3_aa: CASSFGRGNEKLFF
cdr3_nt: TGTGCCAGCAGCTTTGGGCGTGGTAATGAAAAACTGTTTTTT

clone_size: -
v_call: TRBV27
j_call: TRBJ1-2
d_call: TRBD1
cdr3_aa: CASSLFGTGLYGYTF
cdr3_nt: TGTGCCAGCAGTTTATTCGGGACAGGGCTCTATGGCTACACCTTC

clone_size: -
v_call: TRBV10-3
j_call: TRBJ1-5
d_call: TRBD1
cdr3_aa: CAISGIRDRCNQPQHF
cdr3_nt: TGTGCCATCAGTGGAATAAGGGACAGGTGCAATCAGCCCCAGCATTTT

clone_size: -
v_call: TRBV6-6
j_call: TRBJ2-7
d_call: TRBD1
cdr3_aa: CATFRGQGALGEQYF
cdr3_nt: TGTGCCACCTTCCGGGGACAGGGGGCGTTAGGCGAGCAGTACTTC

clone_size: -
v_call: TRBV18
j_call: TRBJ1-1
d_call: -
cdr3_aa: CASSQQGNTEAFF
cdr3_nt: TGTGCCAGCTCACAACAGGGGAACACTGAAGCTTTCTTT